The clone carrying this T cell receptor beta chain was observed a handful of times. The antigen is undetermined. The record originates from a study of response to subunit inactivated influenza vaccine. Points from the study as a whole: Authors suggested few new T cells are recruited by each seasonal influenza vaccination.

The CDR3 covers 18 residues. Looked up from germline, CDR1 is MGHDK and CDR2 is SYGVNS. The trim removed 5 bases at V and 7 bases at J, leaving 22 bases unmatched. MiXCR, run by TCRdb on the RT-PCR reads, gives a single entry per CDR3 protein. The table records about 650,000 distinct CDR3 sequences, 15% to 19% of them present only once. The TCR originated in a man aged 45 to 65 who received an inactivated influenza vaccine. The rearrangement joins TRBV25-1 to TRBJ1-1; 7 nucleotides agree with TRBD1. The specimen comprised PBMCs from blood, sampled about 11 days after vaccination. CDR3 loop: CASSPLFRGRSGSGEAFF. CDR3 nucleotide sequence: TGTGCCAGCAGTCCTCTTTTTAGGGGGCGTTCTGGTTCGGGTGAAGCTTTCTTT.